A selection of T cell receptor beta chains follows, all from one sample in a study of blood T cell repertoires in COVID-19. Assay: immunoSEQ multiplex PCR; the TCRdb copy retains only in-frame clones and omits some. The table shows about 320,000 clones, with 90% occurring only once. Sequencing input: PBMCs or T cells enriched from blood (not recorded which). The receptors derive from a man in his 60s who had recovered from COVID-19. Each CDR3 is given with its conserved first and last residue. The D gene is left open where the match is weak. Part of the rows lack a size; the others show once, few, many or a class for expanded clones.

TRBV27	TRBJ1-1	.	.	CASTPGRGTKNTEAFF	TGTGCCAGCACCCCGGGCAGGGGAACTAAGAACACTGAAGCTTTCTTT
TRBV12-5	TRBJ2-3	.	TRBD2	CASGTSGGADTQYF	TGTGCTAGTGGGACTAGCGGGGGTGCAGATACGCAGTATTTT
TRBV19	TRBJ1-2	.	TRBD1	CASSVSPGQGANYGYTF	TGTGCCAGTAGTGTTTCCCCGGGACAGGGGGCCAACTATGGCTACACCTTC
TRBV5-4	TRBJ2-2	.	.	CASSLGPGTGELFF	TGTGCCAGCAGCTTAGGTCCGGGCACCGGGGAGCTGTTTTTT
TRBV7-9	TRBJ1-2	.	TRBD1	CASSLGTGGWYGYTF	TGTGCCAGCAGCTTAGGGACAGGGGGCTGGTATGGCTACACCTTC
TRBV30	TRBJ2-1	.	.	CAWSYPRGLAGNNEQFF	TGTGCCTGGAGTTACCCCCGGGGCCTCGCGGGGAACAATGAGCAGTTCTTC
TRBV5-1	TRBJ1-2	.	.	CASSLETGTGGYTF	TGCGCCAGCAGCTTGGAAACCGGGACTGGAGGCTACACCTTC
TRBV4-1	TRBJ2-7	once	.	CASSRTGLVVEQYF	TGCGCCAGCAGCCGAACGGGTCTCGTGGTAGAGCAGTACTTC
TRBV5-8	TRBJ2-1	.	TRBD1	CASSFGRGTRDEQFF	TGTGCCAGCAGCTTCGGCAGGGGGACGAGGGATGAGCAGTTCTTC
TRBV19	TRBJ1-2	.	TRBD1	CASSIVQGTGYTF	TGTGCCAGTAGTATAGTACAGGGGACTGGCTACACCTTC